A single sample is the source of the 15 T cell receptor beta chains below, sequenced in a study of blood T cell repertoires in COVID-19. TCRdb's copy holds only in-frame clones and misses some; the assay was immunoSEQ multiplex PCR. The table lists a few hundred thousand clones, 70% to 90% of them singletons. Sequencing was done on a sample of PBMCs or T cells enriched from blood (not recorded which). These receptors originate from a woman aged 30 to 39 who had recovered from COVID-19.

This sequence joins TRBV28 and TRBJ2-7; maybe TRBD1 (6 bases). Germline assignment: CDR1 MDHEN and CDR2 SYDVKM. This CDR3 contains 13 residues. Trimming cost V 7 bases and J 3 bases, with 13 bases left between them. Written as DNA, the CDR3 is TGTGCCAGCACCCCAGGGGTGAACTACGAGCAGTACTTC. This translates into CASTPGVNYEQYF.

The chain couples TRBV5-5 to TRBJ1-5; possibly TRBD1 for D (6 bases). This CDR3 region has 15 residues. Germline assignment: CDR1 SGHKS and CDR2 YYEKEE (reference sequence). The V end was cut by 3 bases, the J end by 6 bases, with 16 bases between. CDR3 in DNA: TGTGCCAGCAGCTACTCAGCAGGGGCAATTCAGCCCCAGCATTTT. It encodes CASSYSAGAIQPQHF.

The V gene is TRBV15, the J gene TRBJ2-1, with D unclear. Germline CDR1 reads LNHNV; CDR2 reads YYDKDF (reference sequence). V shed 1 base and J shed 9 bases, with 7 bases lying between them. The CDR3 is made up of 12 amino acids. Written as DNA, the CDR3 is TGTGCCACCAGCAGAGCAGATTCTGAGCAGTTCTTC. Protein product: CATSRADSEQFF.

The chain is built from TRBV6-4 and TRBJ2-7; TRBD1 might be the D (10 bases). The CDR3 loop spans 21 amino acids. CDR1 MRHNA and CDR2 SNTAGT come from the germline V gene. Trimming removed 2 bases at V and 7 bases at J, with 36 bases between. For the CDR3, the DNA is TGTGCCAGCAGTGACCGAGAAGGGACAGGGGAAGAAAGCGGGAGGTCAGGGGAGCAGTACTTC. It encodes CASSDREGTGEESGRSGEQYF.

The J gene is TRBJ2-5, the V gene TRBV13; the match to TRBD1 covers 11 bases. CDR3 size: 15 residues. With 3 bases clipped from V and 4 bases from J, the junction kept 4 bases outside the gene matches. Germline CDR1 is PRHDT and CDR2 is FYEKMQ (reference sequence). The chain's CDR3 is CASSFGQGAGETQYF. For the CDR3, the DNA is TGTGCCAGCAGCTTCGGACAGGGGGCAGGAGAGACCCAGTACTTC. Full variable domain (missing parts from reference TRBV13 and TRBJ2-5): AAGVIQSPRHLIKEKRETATLKCYPIPRHDTVYWYQQGPGQDPQFLISFYEKMQSDKGSIPDRFSAQQFSDYHSELNMSSLELGDSALYFCASSFGQGAGETQYFGPGTRLLVL.

This chain connects TRBV7-9 to TRBJ1-1, with unresolved D. V was shortened by 2 bases and J by 1 base, with 11 bases between the two germline ends. The CDR3 extends over 15 amino acids. The germline V gene encodes CDR1 SEHNR and CDR2 FQNEAQ (reference sequence). The chain's CDR3 is CASSLTRGGNTEAFF. CDR3 nucleotide sequence: TGTGCCAGCAGCTTAACTCGGGGAGGGAACACTGAAGCTTTCTTT.

V gene TRBV27 combines with J gene TRBJ1-5, with 9 nucleotides matching TRBD1. Germline CDR1 reads MNHEY; CDR2 reads SMNVEV (reference sequence). The CDR3 is 15 residues long. Trimming cost V 6 bases and J 4 bases; bases outside gene matches: 7. In DNA, the CDR3 is TGTGCCAGCAGCGGCGGGACAGGGCCTAATCAGCCCCAGCATTTT. Its translation: CASSGGTGPNQPQHF.

The chain has TRBV5-5 and TRBJ2-7; D perhaps matches TRBD1 (6 bases). V was shortened by 4 bases and J by 2 bases, with 16 bases between the two germline ends. CDR1 is SGHKS and CDR2 is YYEKEE in the germline V gene (reference sequence). The CDR3 spans 15 residues. CDR3 sequence: CASSEKGQYTYEQYF. In nucleotides, the CDR3 is TGTGCCAGCAGCGAAAAAGGACAGTACACCTACGAGCAGTACTTC.

This clone was counted between two and nine times. V usage is TRBV9 and J usage is TRBJ1-5; 9 bases match TRBD1. V dropped 0 bases and J dropped 2; count of bases not matched to a gene: 6. Germline-derived CDR1 and CDR2 are SGDLS and YYNGEE. The CDR3 is 17 residues long. The CDR3: CASSVGTGVTGNQPQHF. CDR3 bases: TGTGCCAGCAGCGTAGGGACAGGGGTAACGGGCAATCAGCCCCAGCATTTT.

The rearrangement joins TRBV30 to TRBJ1-2, with D hard to call. Trimming pared 5 bases from V and 3 bases from J, leaving 7 bases between. CDR1 is GTSNPN and CDR2 is SVGIG in the germline V gene (reference sequence). CDR3 size: 11 residues. The CDR3: CAWVADYGYTF. The DNA for the CDR3 is TGTGCCTGGGTGGCGGACTATGGCTACACCTTC.

V and J are TRBV28 and TRBJ2-1, with TRBD1 identical over 9 bases. The CDR3 runs to 13 residues. J was trimmed by 8 bases and V by 6 bases; bases with no gene match: 5. Germline CDR1 MDHEN, CDR2 SYDVKM. The CDR3 DNA sequence: TGTGCCAGCAGGGGGACAGGGTCTTATGAGCAGTTCTTC. Protein sequence: CASRGTGSYEQFF.

The chain combines TRBV19 with TRBJ2-1; 7 bases map to TRBD2. The CDR3 covers 16 residues. Losses at the gene ends were 5 bases for V and 2 bases for J; bases not matched to a gene: 9. In germline, CDR1 is LNHDA, CDR2 SQIVND (reference sequence). The CDR3 loop reads CASSPLREGPYNEQFF. CDR3 sequence (DNA): TGTGCCAGTAGTCCTCTTAGGGAGGGCCCCTACAATGAGCAGTTCTTC.

The rearrangement joins TRBV20-1 to TRBJ2-3, with 7 bases fitting TRBD2. V trimming: 3 bases; J trimming: 2 bases; junction bases outside the gene matches: 11. The length of the CDR3 is 16 residues. Germline assignment: CDR1 DFQATT and CDR2 SNEGSKA (reference sequence). The CDR3, as DNA: TGCAGTGCTAGTCCCTTGGCTAGCGGACACACAGATACGCAGTATTTT. It yields the protein CSASPLASGHTDTQYF.

The chain employs TRBV18 and TRBJ1-4; the match to TRBD1 covers 7 bases. Trimming at V came to 3 bases and at J to 4 bases, leaving 11 bases not matched to a gene. Germline V gives CDR1 KGHSH, CDR2 LQKENI. The CDR3 sequence is 17 residues long. Here the CDR3 reads CASSPLGQVPGNEKLFF. Here the CDR3 DNA reads TGTGCCAGCTCACCCCTAGGACAGGTCCCCGGTAATGAAAAACTGTTTTTT. The entire variable domain, with the rest obtained from reference TRBV18 and TRBJ1-4, is as follows: NAGVMQNPRHLVRRRGQEARLRCSPMKGHSHVYWYRQLPEEGLKFMVYLQKENIIDESGMPKERFSAEFPKEGPSILRIQQVVRGDSAAYFCASSPLGQVPGNEKLFFGSGTQLSVL.

The chain uses TRBV5-6 and TRBJ2-7, with TRBD1 matching over 8 bases. The CDR3 is 14 residues long. The J segment lost 1 base and the V segment lost 2 bases, leaving 2 bases of the junction unmatched. Germline V gene data show CDR1 as SGHDT and CDR2 as YYEEEE. This chain's CDR3 is CASSFGQGSYEQYF. The CDR3 coding sequence is TGTGCCAGCAGCTTTGGACAGGGTTCCTACGAGCAGTACTTC. Based on the CDR3 plus reference TRBV5-6 and TRBJ2-7, the full variable domain is DAGVTQSPTHLIKTRGQQVTLRCSPKSGHDTVSWYQQALGQGPQFIFQYYEEEERQRGNFPDRFSGHQFPNYSSELNVNALLLGDSALYLCASSFGQGSYEQYFGPGTRLTVT.